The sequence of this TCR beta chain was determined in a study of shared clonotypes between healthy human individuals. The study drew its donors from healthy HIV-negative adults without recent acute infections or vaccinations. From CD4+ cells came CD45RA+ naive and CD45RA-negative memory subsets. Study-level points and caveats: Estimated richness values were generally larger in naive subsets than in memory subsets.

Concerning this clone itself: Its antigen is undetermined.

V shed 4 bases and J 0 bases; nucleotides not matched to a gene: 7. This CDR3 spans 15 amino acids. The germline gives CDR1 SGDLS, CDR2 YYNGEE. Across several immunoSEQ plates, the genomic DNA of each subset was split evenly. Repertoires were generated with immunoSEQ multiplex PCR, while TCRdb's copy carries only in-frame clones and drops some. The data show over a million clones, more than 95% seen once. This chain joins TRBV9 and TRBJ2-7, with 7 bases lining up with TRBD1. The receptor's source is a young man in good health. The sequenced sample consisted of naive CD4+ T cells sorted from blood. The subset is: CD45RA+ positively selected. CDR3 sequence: CASSPVAGGSYEQYF. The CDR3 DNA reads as TGTGCCAGCAGCCCCGTGGCAGGGGGCTCCTACGAGCAGTACTTC. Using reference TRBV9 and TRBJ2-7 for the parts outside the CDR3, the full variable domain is DSGVTQTPKHLITATGQRVTLRCSPRSGDLSVYWYQQSLDQGLQFLIQYYNGEERAKGNILERFSAQQFPDLHSELNLSSLELGDSALYFCASSPVAGGSYEQYFGPGTRLTVT.